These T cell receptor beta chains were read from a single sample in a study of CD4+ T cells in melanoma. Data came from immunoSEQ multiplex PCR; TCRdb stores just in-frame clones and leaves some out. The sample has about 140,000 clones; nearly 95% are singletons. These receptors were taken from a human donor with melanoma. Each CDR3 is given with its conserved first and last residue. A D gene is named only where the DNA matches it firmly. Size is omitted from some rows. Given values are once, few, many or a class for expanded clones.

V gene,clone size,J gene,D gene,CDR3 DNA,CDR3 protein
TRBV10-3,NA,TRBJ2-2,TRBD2,TGTGCCATCAGTGCCTATGGCGGGGGGACCAACACCGGGGAGCTGTTTTTT,CAISAYGGGTNTGELFF
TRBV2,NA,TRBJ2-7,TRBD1,TGTGCCAGCAGCGGGACAGGGACCTACGAGCAGTACTTC,CASSGTGTYEQYF
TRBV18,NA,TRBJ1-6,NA,TGTGCCAGCTCACCACAGACAGGTCTTATTAATTCACCCCTCCACTTT,CASSPQTGLINSPLHF
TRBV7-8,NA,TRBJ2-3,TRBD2,TGTGCCAGCAGCATCTTCGGGACTAGAGTTAAACCCAGCACAGATACGCAGTATTTT,CASSIFGTRVKPSTDTQYF
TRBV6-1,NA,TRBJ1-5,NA,TGTGCCAGCAGTGATTTAGCAAGGATCGACTATAGCAATCAGCCCCAGCATTTT,CASSDLARIDYSNQPQHF
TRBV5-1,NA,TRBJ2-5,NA,TGCGCCAGCAGCTTGGCTGCCTACCAAGAGACCCAGTACTTC,CASSLAAYQETQYF
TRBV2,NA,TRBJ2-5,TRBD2,TGTGCCAGTTGTACTAGCGGCTCGGGGACCCAGTACTTC,CASCTSGSGTQYF
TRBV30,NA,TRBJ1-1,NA,TGTGCCTGGAGTGTACGGCCCGGAGAGAGGGAAGCTTTCTTT,CAWSVRPGEREAFF
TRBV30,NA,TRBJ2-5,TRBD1,TGTGCCTGGAGTGTACGCAAAGCCCGGGACAGGGTTGAGACCCAGTACTTC,CAWSVRKARDRVETQYF
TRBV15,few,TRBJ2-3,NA,TGTGCCACCAGCGGGGGCGGATTCCGCACAGATACGCAGTATTTT,CATSGGGFRTDTQYF
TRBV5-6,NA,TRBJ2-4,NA,TGTGCCAGCAGCTTGGCCCGGGGGTCGGAAAACATTCAGTACTTC,CASSLARGSENIQYF
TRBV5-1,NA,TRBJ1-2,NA,TGCGCCAGCAGCTTGGATATGGGAGGGGTCGGCTACACCTTC,CASSLDMGGVGYTF
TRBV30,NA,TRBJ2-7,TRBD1,TGTGCCTGGAGTGTTGGGGGACAGGTCTACGAGCAGTACTTC,CAWSVGGQVYEQYF
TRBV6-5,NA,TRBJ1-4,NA,TGTGCCAGCAGTTACGGCAGGAAGGGTGAAAAACTGTTTTTT,CASSYGRKGEKLFF
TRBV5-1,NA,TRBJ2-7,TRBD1,TGCGCCAGCAGCTGGTCCGGGACAGGGTCGGTCGACGAGCAGTACTTC,CASSWSGTGSVDEQYF
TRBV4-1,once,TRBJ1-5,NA,TGCGCCAGCAGCCAAGACTTGGACATGACAGGACGCCAGCCCCAGCATTTT,CASSQDLDMTGRQPQHF
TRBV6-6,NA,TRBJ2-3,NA,TGTGCCAGCACCCCGGGGTCAGGGCAAAATACGCAGTATTTT,CASTPGSGQNTQYF
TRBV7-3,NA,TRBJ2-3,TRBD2,TGTGCCAGCAGCTTGGGGGGGTCAGATACGCAGTATTTT,CASSLGGSDTQYF
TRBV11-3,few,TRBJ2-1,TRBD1,TGTGCCAGCGGGACAGGGGATGAGCAGTTCTTC,CASGTGDEQFF
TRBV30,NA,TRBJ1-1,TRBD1,TGTGCCTGGAGTAAACCGGGACAGGGGTACTTGACTGAAGCTTTCTTT,CAWSKPGQGYLTEAFF
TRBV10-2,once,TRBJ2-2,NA,TGCGCCAGCATCCAGGGCAGCACCGGGGAGCTGTTTTTT,CASIQGSTGELFF
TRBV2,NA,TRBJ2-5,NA,TGTGCCAGCAGTCCCGACTTAAAAGAGACCCAGTACTTC,CASSPDLKETQYF
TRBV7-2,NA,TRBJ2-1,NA,TGTGCCAGCAGCCCCGACCGGAACAGGAACAATGAGCAGTTCTTC,CASSPDRNRNNEQFF
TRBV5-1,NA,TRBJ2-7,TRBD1,TGCGCCAGCAGCGTCGGGACAGGCGAAGAGAGGGCCTCCTACGAGCAGTACTTC,CASSVGTGEERASYEQYF
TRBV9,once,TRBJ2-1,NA,TGTGCCAGCAGCGTAGCGATCGGGTTGAGCTCCTACAATGAGCAGTTCTTC,CASSVAIGLSSYNEQFF
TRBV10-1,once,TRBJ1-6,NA,TGCGCCAGCAGTGCCCGGGGTAATTCACCCCTCCACTTT,CASSARGNSPLHF
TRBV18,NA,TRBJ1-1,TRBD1,TGTGCCAGCTCAAGGACAGGGGGGAACGGTGAAGCTTTCTTT,CASSRTGGNGEAFF
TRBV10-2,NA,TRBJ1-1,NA,TGCGCCAGCAGCCCACAGGTGATGAACACTGAAGCTTTCTTT,CASSPQVMNTEAFF
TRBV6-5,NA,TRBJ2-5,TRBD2,TGTGCCAGCAGTACCGGACTAGCGGGGACGGAGACCCAGTACTTC,CASSTGLAGTETQYF
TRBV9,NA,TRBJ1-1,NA,TGTGCCAGCAGCGTCGAAACTACGGGCACTGAAGCTTTCTTT,CASSVETTGTEAFF
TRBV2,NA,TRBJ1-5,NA,TGTGCCAGCAGTGGGGCAGCTGATAGCAATCAGCCCCAGCATTTT,CASSGAADSNQPQHF
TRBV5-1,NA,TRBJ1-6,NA,TGCGCCAGCAGCTTGGCCCCACAGGGAAATTCACCCCTCCACTTT,CASSLAPQGNSPLHF
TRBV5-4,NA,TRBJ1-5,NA,TGTGCCAGCAGCCGGGATCGCAATCAGCCCCAGCATTTT,CASSRDRNQPQHF
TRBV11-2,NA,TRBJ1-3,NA,TGTGCCAGCAGCTTAGGCAGGGTCCCTGGAAACACCATATATTTT,CASSLGRVPGNTIYF
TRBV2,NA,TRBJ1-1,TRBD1,TGTGCCAGTTCCGGGACAGTAGCCCCTGAAGCTTTCTTT,CASSGTVAPEAFF
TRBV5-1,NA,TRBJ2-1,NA,TGCGCCAGCCATCTACCGGGTGCAGTCAATGAGCAGTTCTTC,CASHLPGAVNEQFF
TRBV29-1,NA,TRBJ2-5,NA,TGCAGCGCCCACGGACCCCGAGAGACCCAGTACTTC,CSAHGPRETQYF
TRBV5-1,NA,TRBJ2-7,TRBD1,TGCGCCAGCAGTTCGGGACAGGGAGGAGGTTACGAGCAGTACTTC,CASSSGQGGGYEQYF
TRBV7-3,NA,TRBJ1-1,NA,TGTGCCAGCAGACCGTTTAACCCTTTCTTT,CASRPFNPFF